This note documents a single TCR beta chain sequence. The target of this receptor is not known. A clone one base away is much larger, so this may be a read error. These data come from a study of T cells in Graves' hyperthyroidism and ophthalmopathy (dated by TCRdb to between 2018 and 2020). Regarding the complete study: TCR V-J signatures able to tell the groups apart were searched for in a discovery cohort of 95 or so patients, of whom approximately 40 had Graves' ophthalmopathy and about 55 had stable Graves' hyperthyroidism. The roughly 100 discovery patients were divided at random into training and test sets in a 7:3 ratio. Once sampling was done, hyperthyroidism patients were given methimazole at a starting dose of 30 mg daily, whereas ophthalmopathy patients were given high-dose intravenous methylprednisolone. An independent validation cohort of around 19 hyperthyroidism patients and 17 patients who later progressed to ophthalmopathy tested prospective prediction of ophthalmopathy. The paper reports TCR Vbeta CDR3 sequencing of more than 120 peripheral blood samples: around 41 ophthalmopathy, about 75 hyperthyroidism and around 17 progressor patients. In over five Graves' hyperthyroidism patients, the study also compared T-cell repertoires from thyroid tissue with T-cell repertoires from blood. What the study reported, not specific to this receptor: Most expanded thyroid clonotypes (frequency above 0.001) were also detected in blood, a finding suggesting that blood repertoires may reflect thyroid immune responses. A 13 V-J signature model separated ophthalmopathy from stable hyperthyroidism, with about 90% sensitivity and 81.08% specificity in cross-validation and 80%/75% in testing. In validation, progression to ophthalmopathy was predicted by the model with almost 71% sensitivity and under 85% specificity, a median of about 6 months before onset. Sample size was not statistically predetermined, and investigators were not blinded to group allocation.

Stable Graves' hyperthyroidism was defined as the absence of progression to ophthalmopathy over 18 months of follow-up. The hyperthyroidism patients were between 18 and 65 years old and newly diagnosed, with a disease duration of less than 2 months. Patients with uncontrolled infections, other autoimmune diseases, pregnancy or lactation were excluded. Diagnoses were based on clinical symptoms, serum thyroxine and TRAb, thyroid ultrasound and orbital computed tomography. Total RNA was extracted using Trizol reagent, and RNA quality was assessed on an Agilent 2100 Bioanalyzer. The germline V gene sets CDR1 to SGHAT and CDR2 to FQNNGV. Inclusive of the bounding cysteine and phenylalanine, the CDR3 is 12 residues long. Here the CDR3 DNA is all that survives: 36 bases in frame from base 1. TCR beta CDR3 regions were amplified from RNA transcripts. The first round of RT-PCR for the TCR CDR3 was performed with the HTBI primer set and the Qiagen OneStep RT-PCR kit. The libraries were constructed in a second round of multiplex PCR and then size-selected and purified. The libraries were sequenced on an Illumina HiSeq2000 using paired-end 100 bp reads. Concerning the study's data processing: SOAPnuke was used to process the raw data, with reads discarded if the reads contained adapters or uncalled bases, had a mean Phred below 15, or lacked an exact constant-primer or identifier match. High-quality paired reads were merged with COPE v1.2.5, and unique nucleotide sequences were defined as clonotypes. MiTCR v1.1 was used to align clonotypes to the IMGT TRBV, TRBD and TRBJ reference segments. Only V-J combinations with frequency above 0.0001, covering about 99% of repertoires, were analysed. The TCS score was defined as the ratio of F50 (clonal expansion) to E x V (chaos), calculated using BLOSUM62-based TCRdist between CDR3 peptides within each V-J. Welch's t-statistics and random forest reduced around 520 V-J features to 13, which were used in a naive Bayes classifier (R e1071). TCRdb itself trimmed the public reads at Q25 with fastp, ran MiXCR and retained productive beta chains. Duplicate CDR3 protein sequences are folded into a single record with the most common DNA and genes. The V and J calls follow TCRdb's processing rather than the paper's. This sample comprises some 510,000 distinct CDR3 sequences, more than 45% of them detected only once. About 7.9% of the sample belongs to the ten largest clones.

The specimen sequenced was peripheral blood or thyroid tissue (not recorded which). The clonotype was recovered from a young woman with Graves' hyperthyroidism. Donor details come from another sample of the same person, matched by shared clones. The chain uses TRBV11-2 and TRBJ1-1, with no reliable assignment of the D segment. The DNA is TGTGCCAGCAGCTTAGAAGGGTCTGAAGCTCTCTTT. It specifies CASSLEGSEALF.